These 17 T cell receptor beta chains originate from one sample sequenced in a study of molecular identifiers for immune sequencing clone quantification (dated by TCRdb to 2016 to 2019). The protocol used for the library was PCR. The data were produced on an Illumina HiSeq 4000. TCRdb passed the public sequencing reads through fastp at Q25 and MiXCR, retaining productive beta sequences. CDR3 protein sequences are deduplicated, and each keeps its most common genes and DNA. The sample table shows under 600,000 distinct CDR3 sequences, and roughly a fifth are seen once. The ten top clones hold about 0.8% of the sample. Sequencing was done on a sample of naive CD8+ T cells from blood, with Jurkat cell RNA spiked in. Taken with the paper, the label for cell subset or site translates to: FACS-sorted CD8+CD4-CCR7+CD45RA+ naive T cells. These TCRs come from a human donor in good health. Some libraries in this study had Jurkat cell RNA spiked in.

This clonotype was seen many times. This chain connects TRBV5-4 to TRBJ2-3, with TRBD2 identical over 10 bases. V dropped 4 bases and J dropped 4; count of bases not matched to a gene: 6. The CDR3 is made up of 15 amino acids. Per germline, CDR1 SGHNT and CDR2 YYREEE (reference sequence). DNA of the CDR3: TGTGCCAGCAGCCAAGGGACTAGCGAGGCAGATACGCAGTATTTT. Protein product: CASSQGTSEADTQYF.

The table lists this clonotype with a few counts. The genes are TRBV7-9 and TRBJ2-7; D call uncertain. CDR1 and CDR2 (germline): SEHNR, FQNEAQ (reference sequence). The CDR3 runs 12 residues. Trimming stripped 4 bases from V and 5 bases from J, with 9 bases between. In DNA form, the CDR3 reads TGTGCCAGCAGCTCGGCTCGAAACGAGCAGTACTTC. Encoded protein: CASSSARNEQYF.

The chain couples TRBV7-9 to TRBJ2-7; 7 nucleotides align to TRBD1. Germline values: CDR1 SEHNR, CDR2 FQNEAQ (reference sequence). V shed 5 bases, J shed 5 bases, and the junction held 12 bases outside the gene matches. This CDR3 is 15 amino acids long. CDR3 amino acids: CASSQGDRVFNEQYF. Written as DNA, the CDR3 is TGTGCCAGCAGCCAAGGCGACAGGGTTTTCAACGAGCAGTACTTC.

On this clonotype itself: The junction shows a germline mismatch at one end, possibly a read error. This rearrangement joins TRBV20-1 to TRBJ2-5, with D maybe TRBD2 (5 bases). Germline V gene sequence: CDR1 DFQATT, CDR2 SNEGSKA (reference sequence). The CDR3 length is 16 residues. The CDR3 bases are TGCGGTGCTAGAGATGGTGGCGGGCACATCCAAGAGACCCAGTACTTC. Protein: CGARDGGGHIQETQYF.

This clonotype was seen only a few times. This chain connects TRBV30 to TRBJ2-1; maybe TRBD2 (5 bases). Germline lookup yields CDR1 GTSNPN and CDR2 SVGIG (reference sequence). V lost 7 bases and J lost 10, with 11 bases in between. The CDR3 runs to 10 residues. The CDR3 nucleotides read TGTGCCTTATATCAGCGGGAGCAGTTCTTC. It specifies CALYQREQFF.

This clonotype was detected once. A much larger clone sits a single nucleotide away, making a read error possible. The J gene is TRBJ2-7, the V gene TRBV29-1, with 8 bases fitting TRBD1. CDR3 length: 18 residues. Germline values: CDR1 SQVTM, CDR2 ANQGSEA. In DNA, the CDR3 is TGCAGCGCTGAAGAGAAGAGGGCCAGGGGGCATCCCTCCTACGAGCAGTACTTC. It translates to CSAEEKRARGHPSYEQYF.

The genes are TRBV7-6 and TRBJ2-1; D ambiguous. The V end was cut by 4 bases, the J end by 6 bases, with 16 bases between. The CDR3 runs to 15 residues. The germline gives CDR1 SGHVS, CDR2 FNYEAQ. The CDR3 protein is CASSSPGPIGNEQFF. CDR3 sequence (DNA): TGTGCCAGCAGCTCCCCGGGCCCGATTGGCAATGAGCAGTTCTTC.

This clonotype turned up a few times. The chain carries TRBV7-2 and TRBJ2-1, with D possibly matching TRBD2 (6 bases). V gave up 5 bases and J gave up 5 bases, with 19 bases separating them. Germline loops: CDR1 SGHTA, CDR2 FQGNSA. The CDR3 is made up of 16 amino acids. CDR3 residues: CASSQRSGVRNNEQFF. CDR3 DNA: TGTGCCAGCAGCCAACGTTCGGGGGTTCGTAACAATGAGCAGTTCTTC.

CDR3 sequence reads: CASSLGGRAGGQYF. As DNA, the CDR3 is TGTGCCAGCAGCTTGGGCGGGAGGGCTGGGGGGCAGTATTTT. V is TRBV7-3 and J is TRBJ2-3, with 9 positions matching TRBD2. The length of the CDR3 is 14 residues. Germline CDR1 reads SGHTA; CDR2 reads FQGTGA. V shed 3 bases and J 11 bases; nucleotides not matched to a gene: 9.

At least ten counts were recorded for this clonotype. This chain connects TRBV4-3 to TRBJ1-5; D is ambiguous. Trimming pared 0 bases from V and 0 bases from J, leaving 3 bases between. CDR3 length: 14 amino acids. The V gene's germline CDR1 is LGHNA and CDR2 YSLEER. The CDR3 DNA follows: TGCGCCAGCAGCCAAGATTATAGCAATCAGCCCCAGCATTTT. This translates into CASSQDYSNQPQHF.

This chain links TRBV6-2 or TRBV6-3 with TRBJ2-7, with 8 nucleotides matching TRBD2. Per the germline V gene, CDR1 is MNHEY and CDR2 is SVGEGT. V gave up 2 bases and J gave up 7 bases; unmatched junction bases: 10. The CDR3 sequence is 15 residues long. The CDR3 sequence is CASSYPPAGVKEQYF. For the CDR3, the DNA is TGTGCCAGCAGTTACCCCCCAGCGGGAGTAAAGGAGCAGTACTTC.

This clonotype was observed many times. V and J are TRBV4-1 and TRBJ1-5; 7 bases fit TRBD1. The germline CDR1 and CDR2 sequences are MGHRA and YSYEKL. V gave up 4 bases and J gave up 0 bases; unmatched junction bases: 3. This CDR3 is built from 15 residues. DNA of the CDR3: TGCGCCAGCAGCCCGGGACAGAATAGCAATCAGCCCCAGCATTTT. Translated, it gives CASSPGQNSNQPQHF.

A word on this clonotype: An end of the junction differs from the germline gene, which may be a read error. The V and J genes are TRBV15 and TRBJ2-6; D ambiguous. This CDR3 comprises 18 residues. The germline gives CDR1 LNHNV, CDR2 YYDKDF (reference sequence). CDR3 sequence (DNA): TGTGCCACCAGCAGAGATGATAGACCGTTCTCTGAGGCCAACGTCCTGACTTTC. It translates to CATSRDDRPFSEANVLTF.

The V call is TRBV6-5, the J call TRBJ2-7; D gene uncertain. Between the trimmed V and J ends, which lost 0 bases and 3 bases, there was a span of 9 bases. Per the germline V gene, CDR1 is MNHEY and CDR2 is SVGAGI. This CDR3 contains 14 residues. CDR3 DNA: TGTGCCAGCAGTTACTCGGTGTCCTACTACGAGCAGTACTTC. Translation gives CASSYSVSYYEQYF.

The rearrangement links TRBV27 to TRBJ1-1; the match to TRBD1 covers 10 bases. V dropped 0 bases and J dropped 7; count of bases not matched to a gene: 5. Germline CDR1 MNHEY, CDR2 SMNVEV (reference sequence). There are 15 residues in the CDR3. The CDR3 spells CASSLSGTGVIEAFF. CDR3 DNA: TGTGCCAGCAGTTTATCGGGGACAGGGGTTATTGAAGCTTTCTTT.

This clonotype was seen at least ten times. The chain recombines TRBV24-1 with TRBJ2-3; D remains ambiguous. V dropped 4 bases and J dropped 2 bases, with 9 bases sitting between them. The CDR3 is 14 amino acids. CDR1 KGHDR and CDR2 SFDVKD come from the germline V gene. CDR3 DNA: TGTGCCACCAGTGAAGGCGGATACACAGATACGCAGTATTTT. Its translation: CATSEGGYTDTQYF.

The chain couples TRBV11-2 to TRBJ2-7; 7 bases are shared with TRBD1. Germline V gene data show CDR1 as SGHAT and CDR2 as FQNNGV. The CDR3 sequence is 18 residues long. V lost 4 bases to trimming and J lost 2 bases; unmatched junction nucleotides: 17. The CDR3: CASSSPTLGTVLTYEQYF. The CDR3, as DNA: TGTGCCAGCAGCTCCCCCACTTTAGGGACAGTGCTAACCTACGAGCAGTACTTC.